This TCR beta chain was observed in a study of beta chain features in type 1 diabetes (dated 2018 in TCRdb). About the investigation overall: Mean age, gender distribution, total cell number and subset yield were not different between patients and healthy donors. A total of about 110,000,000 sorted cells were examined across all samples, and a strong correlation was observed between cell number per subset and RNA yield. In the study, recently diagnosed type 1 diabetes patients and matched healthy donors were compared on the TCRB repertoires of their sorted circulating CD4+ T cell subsets. Regulatory and stem cell-like memory subsets were isolated from only 8 patients and roughly 8 healthy donors, whereas naive and central memory subsets came from all 30 or so donors. The full study reports these points: A moderate but significant shortening of TCRB CDR3 length was observed in type 1 diabetes patients in all four CD4+ subsets. Only small numbers of individuals were included in the HLA sub-analyses, which left unresolved whether HLA type had any influence on TCRB rearrangement. Shorter templates might have been favored by PCR, but patient and control samples were amplified and corrected together, so both groups would have been affected equally by any skew. Naive, central memory and regulatory TCRB repertoires appeared to be more alike among patients than among healthy donors. Because cDNA was sequenced instead of genomic DNA, activated cells with high expression could be over-represented, although the groups did not differ in activation or CD3 levels. At VDJ recombination sites, type 1 diabetes patients had fewer insertions and more deleted nucleotides, which implies abnormalities in thymic rearrangement.

The CDR3, cysteine through phenylalanine, is 15 amino acids long. Left in the record is the CDR3 DNA by itself, 45 bases read in frame from the first base. Looking up the germline V gene (reference sequence) yields CDR1 MNHEY and CDR2 SMNVEV. The V end gives up 2 bases and the J end 0 bases, leaving 1 base in the junction not matched to a gene. Concerning this clone itself: There is no known antigen for this receptor. Base-call qualities are not available, and no considerably larger clone is one nucleotide away.

Each donor gave one peripheral blood draw, approximately 110 mL on average, collected into heparinised tubes. Naive, central memory, regulatory and stem cell-like memory CD4+ T cells were sorted on a BD FACSAria II using a panel including CD45RO, CCR7, CD25, CD127, CD95 and CD27. Every sorted population had a purity above 95%. PBMCs were isolated right away by Lymphoprep density gradient centrifugation and were stained directly, without culture. Samples were stained and sorted in pairs, with one healthy donor and one patient per experiment, so that batch effects were minimized. All of the isolated RNA was reverse transcribed with the High Capacity cDNA Reverse Transcription Kit, so expressed TCRB transcripts were sequenced. Deep immunoSEQ sequencing was applied to naive, central memory and regulatory T cell samples, giving an average of roughly 3.5 million total reads per sample. After sorted cells were lysed in RLT buffer, RNA was extracted with DNase-treated RNeasy Micro or Mini kits, with the choice depending on cell number. To prevent cross-contamination, each cell subset was processed individually, whereas patient and healthy donor samples were processed jointly. TCRB sequences were amplified from cDNA with the immunoSEQ multiplex PCR, producing 87-bp fragments spanning the CDR3 region. Sequencing of the amplicons was done on the Illumina HiSeq platform. Under the source paper's analysis protocol: PCR bias was computationally corrected using synthetic template baselines, reads within Hamming distance 2 were collapsed, and singletons that could not be merged were discarded. Reads were aligned to IMGT to assign V, D and J genes, CDR3 length, and insertions or deletions at six rearrangement sites. Within each subset, clonotype counts were normalized to sorted cell number, and only after that were true diversity and Gini coefficients computed with the tcR R package. The overlap coefficient, calculated on TCRB nucleotide sequences, was used to measure repertoire sharing. This is the immuneACCESS table as TCRdb keeps it, with only in-frame sequences that have V and J called. A part of the clones is gone; compared with another copy, unresolved V genes explain less than half, and the rest is unexplained. The V and J calls and clone size were taken over from that table, and D and trimming were inferred from the DNA. The sample profile shows fewer than 30,000 clones; roughly 66% of them were found once. Of the sample, 4% to 4.5% falls within the top ten clones.

The clonotype originates from a man in his late teens or twenties with type 1 diabetes. Specimen: Tregs from blood. The cell subset or site label of this sample denotes: regulatory CD4+ T cells. The chain couples TRBV27 to TRBJ2-5, with 9 middle bases fitting TRBD2. The nucleotide sequence is given as TGTGCCAGCAGTTTAGCGGGAGGGTACCAAGAGACCCAGTACTTC. Protein translation: CASSLAGGYQETQYF.